A selection of T cell receptor beta chains follows, all from one sample in a study of T cell responses to AZD1222 COVID-19 vaccine. The protocol was immunoSEQ multiplex PCR, while the TCRdb copy is restricted to in-frame clones and leaves out a portion. The top ten hold about 4.8% of the sample, which has roughly 100,000 clones, 90% seen once. Source: peripheral blood, taken on day 0 of AZD1222 vaccination. Receptors originate from an adult in good health. CDR3s include the opening cysteine and the closing phenylalanine or tryptophan. Fields, in order: D gene, V gene, clone size, J gene, CDR3 DNA, CDR3 protein. D genes are given only for firm matches. A row's size may be missing; if present it is once, few, many or a size class.

>.|TRBV6-6|.|TRBJ2-6
TGTGCCAGCAGTTACCGGACAATATCTGGGGCCAACGTCCTGACTTTC
CASSYRTISGANVLTF
>.|TRBV7-9|.|TRBJ1-1
TGTGCCAGCAGCCCAACGGTTTCGAACACTGAAGCTTTCTTT
CASSPTVSNTEAFF
>.|TRBV25-1|.|TRBJ1-1
TGTGCCAGCAGTGAATGGGGGGCAGGGGAAGCTTTCTTT
CASSEWGAGEAFF
>.|TRBV5-5|.|TRBJ1-4
TGTGCCAGCAGCCCAGGACAGACGTCATTTAATGAAAAACTGTTTTTT
CASSPGQTSFNEKLFF
>TRBD1|TRBV6-1|.|TRBJ1-6
TGTGCCAGCAGTGAAGGTGACAGGGATCATTCACCCCTCCACTTT
CASSEGDRDHSPLHF
>.|TRBV6-4|.|TRBJ2-7
TGTGCCATCCGAGTTACAGGGGAGGGCTACGAGCAGTACTTC
CAIRVTGEGYEQYF
>.|TRBV6-5|.|TRBJ2-7
TGTGCCAGCAGTTACTTCGATTTGAGTTCTGGCGAGCAGTACTTC
CASSYFDLSSGEQYF
>TRBD1|TRBV27|.|TRBJ2-2
TGTGCCAGCAGTAACGGACAGGGCTGGGGCGGGGAGCTGTTTTTT
CASSNGQGWGGELFF
>.|TRBV4-2|.|TRBJ1-1
TGTGCCAGCAGCCAAGCAGGGGCAATGAACACTGAAGCTTTCTTT
CASSQAGAMNTEAFF
>.|TRBV7-2|.|TRBJ2-7
TGTGCCAGCAGCGCCCGACTAGGTTCATACGAGCAGTACTTC
CASSARLGSYEQYF
>TRBD2|TRBV11-2|once|TRBJ2-7
TGTGCCAGCAGCTTAGGGACTAGCGGATCCTACGAGCAGTACTTC
CASSLGTSGSYEQYF
>TRBD2|TRBV7-9|once|TRBJ2-7
TGTGCCAGCAGCTTGCCCGGACTAGCGGGTCTATACGAGCAGTACTTC
CASSLPGLAGLYEQYF
>.|TRBV7-6|.|TRBJ2-3
TGTGCCAGCAGCTTAGCGGGGGGGCGAACAGATACGCAGTATTTT
CASSLAGGRTDTQYF
>TRBD1|TRBV5-6|.|TRBJ2-5
TGTGCCAGCAGCTGGGACAGGCAAGAGACCCAGTACTTC
CASSWDRQETQYF
>TRBD1|TRBV24-1|.|TRBJ2-2
TGTGCCACCAGTGATCCAACGACAGGGCGGGCCGGGGAGCTGTTTTTT
CATSDPTTGRAGELFF
>.|TRBV20-1|.|TRBJ2-3
TGCAGTGCAAGTGGACAGTCTAGCACAGATACGCAGTATTTT
CSASGQSSTDTQYF
>TRBD1|TRBV19|.|TRBJ2-1
TGTGCCAGTAGTGGGGGGACAGGACGGGTTATAGGGCAGTTCTTC
CASSGGTGRVIGQFF
>.|TRBV5-1|.|TRBJ2-2
TGCGCCAGCAGCTTGACAGGGTTGTCCGGGGAGCTGTTTTTT
CASSLTGLSGELFF
>.|TRBV28|.|TRBJ2-7
TGTGCCAGCAGTTTGCCCCCACGGGGAATTTCCTACGAGCAGTACTTC
CASSLPPRGISYEQYF
>.|TRBV2|.|TRBJ1-2
TGTGCCAGTCAATCCAGGTGGGACTATGGCTACACCTTC
CASQSRWDYGYTF
>.|TRBV6-1|.|TRBJ2-1
TGTGCCAGCAGTGAATGGGCGGGGCGAGGGAATGAGCAGTTCTTC
CASSEWAGRGNEQFF
>TRBD1|TRBV7-2|once|TRBJ2-5
TGTGCCAGCAGCTCTTTGGACAGGGGCGGCCAAGAGACCCAGTACTTC
CASSSLDRGGQETQYF